A single sample gave rise to the 25 T cell receptor beta chains below, sequenced in a study of blood T cell repertoires in COVID-19. This table comes from immunoSEQ multiplex PCR, and its TCRdb copy is limited to in-frame clones, with some not included. The top ten hold approximately 2.2% of the sample, which has over 150,000 clones, about nine tenths seen once. The sample was PBMCs or T cells enriched from blood (not recorded which). These receptors were collected from a young woman who had recovered from COVID-19.

V and J are TRBV7-6 and TRBJ2-7; D uncertain. Germline V CDR1 and CDR2: SGHVS, FNYEAQ. There are 15 residues in the CDR3. Deletions cut 5 bases from V and 6 bases from J, with 20 bases between. The CDR3 here is CASSATLEIPAEQYF. CDR3 nucleotide sequence: TGTGCCAGCAGCGCAACCCTAGAAATCCCAGCCGAGCAGTACTTC.

This clone was picked up one time. The V and J genes are TRBV29-1 and TRBJ2-3; 10 positions agree with TRBD1. Germline values: CDR1 SQVTM, CDR2 ANQGSEA. V lost 3 bases and J lost 3; bases outside the gene matches: 3. This CDR3 comprises 14 residues. In nucleotides, the CDR3 is TGCAGCGTTGATAGGGACAGGGGAACAGATACGCAGTATTTT. Protein: CSVDRDRGTDTQYF.

Many counts were recorded for this clone. The rearrangement joins TRBV7-9 to TRBJ2-1; 8 bases are a match to TRBD1. Losses at the gene ends were 6 bases for V and 6 bases for J; bases not matched to a gene: 13. This CDR3 contains 16 residues. Germline V gene data show CDR1 as SEHNR and CDR2 as FQNEAQ (reference sequence). The CDR3 bases are TGTGCCAGCAGACCGACAGGGGCTGCCCCTACCAATGAGCAGTTCTTC. Protein: CASRPTGAAPTNEQFF.

The chain combines TRBV7-3 with TRBJ2-1, with 11 bases fitting TRBD1. In germline, CDR1 is SGHTA, CDR2 FQGTGA. Trimming removed 5 bases from V and 4 bases from J; junction bases left unmatched: 4. This CDR3 spans 15 amino acids. CDR3 residues: CASSRGQGAYNEQFF. The CDR3 DNA reads TGTGCCAGCAGCCGAGGACAGGGGGCATACAATGAGCAGTTCTTC.

This clone came up once. This chain uses TRBV28 with TRBJ1-3; D may be TRBD1 (6 bases). The CDR3 has 14 amino acids. In germline, CDR1 is MDHEN, CDR2 SYDVKM. Trimming stripped 3 bases from V and 4 bases from J, with 10 bases between. In DNA, the CDR3 is TGTGCCAGCAGTTTTGTGGGGGCAGGAAACACCATATATTTT. Its protein is CASSFVGAGNTIYF.

The count of this clone is one. This chain links TRBV30 with TRBJ1-2, with TRBD1 as a possible D gene (5 bases). Trimming removed 4 bases at V and 4 bases at J, with 7 bases between. The germline V gene encodes CDR1 GTSNPN and CDR2 SVGIG (reference sequence). The CDR3 is 11 residues long. Written as DNA, the CDR3 is TGTGCCTGGAAGACAGCCTATGGCTACACCTTC. Translated: CAWKTAYGYTF.

CDR3 DNA sequence: TGTGCCAGCAGCCTTGGAAGGGGGTACGAGCAGTACTTC. Its translation: CASSLGRGYEQYF. V usage is TRBV7-2 and J usage is TRBJ2-7; D is perhaps TRBD1 (6 bases). Germline CDR1 reads SGHTA; CDR2 reads FQGNSA. V lost 5 bases and J lost 4, with 12 bases in between. The CDR3 consists of 13 residues. Variable domain in full (rest from reference TRBV7-2 and TRBJ2-7): GAGVSQSPSNKVTEKGKDVELRCDPISGHTALYWYRQSLGQGLEFLIYFQGNSAPDKSGLPSDRFSAERTGGSVSTLTIQRTQQEDSAVYLCASSLGRGYEQYFGPGTRLTVT.

The chain combines TRBV9 with TRBJ2-2; D is perhaps TRBD2 (6 bases). The germline V and J ends were trimmed by 3 bases and 4 bases, with 13 bases remaining between them. This CDR3 has 15 residues. Germline V gene data show CDR1 as SGDLS and CDR2 as YYNGEE. Here the CDR3 reads CASSGGRGLTGELFF. The CDR3 region has the DNA TGTGCCAGCAGCGGAGGGCGGGGACTCACCGGGGAGCTGTTTTTT.

In this sample, this clone turned up a few times. The V and J genes are TRBV27 and TRBJ1-4; perhaps TRBD1 as D (5 bases). V gave up 4 bases and J gave up 1 base, with 13 bases separating them. This CDR3 is 16 amino acids long. Looked up from germline, CDR1 is MNHEY and CDR2 is SMNVEV (reference sequence). The CDR3 region has the DNA TGTGCCAGCAGTTCTCACCCCAGGGAAACTAATGAAAAACTGTTTTTT. The encoded protein is CASSSHPRETNEKLFF. Together with reference TRBV27 and TRBJ1-4, the CDR3 gives the full variable domain: EAQVTQNPRYLITVTGKKLTVTCSQNMNHEYMSWYRQDPGLGLRQIYYSMNVEVTDKGDVPEGYKVSRKEKRNFPLILESPSPNQTSLYFCASSSHPRETNEKLFFGSGTQLSVL.

This chain links TRBV18 with TRBJ1-1; D uncertain. The CDR3 has 13 amino acids. The V end lost 2 bases, the J end lost 1 base, and 5 bases lay between the germline ends. CDR1 KGHSH and CDR2 LQKENI come from the germline V gene. CDR3 nucleotides: TGTGCCAGCTCACCAAGCACGAACACTGAAGCTTTCTTT. This sequence encodes CASSPSTNTEAFF.

V usage is TRBV7-2 and J usage is TRBJ1-5; D unresolved. Germline V CDR1 and CDR2: SGHTA, FQGNSA. This CDR3 has 14 amino acids. Trimming cost V 7 bases and J 2 bases, with 12 bases left between them. CDR3 sequence reads: CASTASGGNQPQHF. The DNA for the CDR3 is TGTGCCAGCACGGCCTCCGGGGGCAATCAGCCCCAGCATTTT. Using reference TRBV7-2 and TRBJ1-5 for the parts outside the CDR3, the full variable domain is GAGVSQSPSNKVTEKGKDVELRCDPISGHTALYWYRQSLGQGLEFLIYFQGNSAPDKSGLPSDRFSAERTGGSVSTLTIQRTQQEDSAVYLCASTASGGNQPQHFGDGTRLSIL.

The chain couples TRBV14 to TRBJ1-6; TRBD1 agrees at 9 bases. V shed 1 base, J shed 6 bases, and the junction held 1 base outside the gene matches. The CDR3 runs 15 residues. From germline, CDR1 is SGHDN and CDR2 FVKESK. Here the CDR3 DNA reads TGTGCCAGCAGCCAAGCGGGACAGGGTAATTCACCCCTCCACTTT. Protein sequence: CASSQAGQGNSPLHF.

CDR3 nucleotides: TGTGCCAGCAGCCCCGGGGACAGGCCGAACACTGAAGCTTTCTTT. Its translation: CASSPGDRPNTEAFF. The V gene is TRBV2, the J gene TRBJ1-1, with 8 bases that match TRBD1. V lost 6 bases, J lost 1 base, and 7 bases stayed unmatched. This CDR3 comprises 15 residues. Germline V CDR1 and CDR2: SNHLY, FYNNEI. The variable domain in full, with the rest retrieved from reference TRBV2 and TRBJ1-1, is EPEVTQTPSHQVTQMGQEVILRCVPISNHLYFYWYRQILGQKVEFLVSFYNNEISEKSEIFDDQFSVERPDGSNFTLKIRSTKLEDSAMYFCASSPGDRPNTEAFFGQGTRLTVV.

The rearrangement uses TRBV7-3 and TRBJ1-1; maybe TRBD1 (6 bases). V was shortened by 4 bases and J by 5 bases, with 8 bases between the two germline ends. Per germline, CDR1 SGHTA and CDR2 FQGTGA. There are 12 residues in the CDR3. CDR3 amino acids: CASSSGATEAFF. Here the CDR3 DNA reads TGTGCCAGCAGCTCAGGGGCTACTGAAGCTTTCTTT.

The chain is built from TRBV12-3 or TRBV12-4 and TRBJ1-1; D remains ambiguous. V lost 3 bases and J lost 4, with 9 bases in between. The CDR3 is 13 residues long. CDR3 region: CASSFMGPTEAFF. CDR3 DNA: TGTGCCAGCAGTTTCATGGGCCCCACTGAAGCTTTCTTT.

The V and J genes are TRBV9 and TRBJ1-3; 8 nucleotides agree with TRBD1. V shed 0 bases, J shed 1 base, and the junction held 6 bases outside the gene matches. Germline V gene lookup returns CDR1 SGDLS and CDR2 YYNGEE. This CDR3 is built from 17 residues. The CDR3 loop is CASSVAQGASSGNTIYF. The CDR3 coding sequence is TGTGCCAGCAGCGTAGCTCAGGGGGCTTCTTCTGGAAACACCATATATTTT.

The chain has TRBV27 and TRBJ2-1, with D possibly being TRBD1 (6 bases). Germline V gene lookup returns CDR1 MNHEY and CDR2 SMNVEV (reference sequence). The CDR3 is made up of 16 amino acids. V was shortened by 3 bases and J by 4 bases, with 16 bases between the two germline ends. The CDR3 nucleotides read TGTGCCAGCAGTTTCGCTGGACAGTCCTATTACAATGAGCAGTTCTTC. Translated, it gives CASSFAGQSYYNEQFF.

The V call is TRBV29-1, the J call TRBJ1-1; D is unclear. V lost 3 bases, J lost 9 bases, and 8 bases lay in between. Germline V gene lookup returns CDR1 SQVTM and CDR2 ANQGSEA. The CDR3 extends over 10 amino acids. DNA for the CDR3: TGCAGCGTTGATCACAAGAAAGCTTTCTTT. Residues: CSVDHKKAFF.

The V call is TRBV11-2, the J call TRBJ1-1; 8 bases are shared with TRBD1. V lost 5 bases and J lost 4; bases outside the gene matches: 12. The germline gives CDR1 SGHAT, CDR2 FQNNGV. CDR3 length: 16 amino acids. CDR3 DNA sequence: TGTGCCAGCAGCCGGACGCCTGGGACAGGTCCCACTGAAGCTTTCTTT. Encoded protein: CASSRTPGTGPTEAFF.

The chain carries TRBV9 and TRBJ2-4, with 9 nucleotides matching TRBD1. The V segment lost 5 bases and the J segment 8 bases; nucleotides outside the gene matches: 5. CDR1 SGDLS and CDR2 YYNGEE come from the germline V gene. The CDR3 totals 13 residues. The CDR3: CASSRDRVDIQYF. Here the CDR3 DNA reads TGTGCCAGCAGTCGGGACAGGGTAGACATTCAGTACTTC.

The chain joins TRBV10-1 to TRBJ1-2, with 7 bases lining up with TRBD1. The CDR3 has 14 residues. Germline CDR1 and CDR2: WNHNN and SYGVQD (reference sequence). V trimming: 2 bases; J trimming: 8 bases; junction bases outside the gene matches: 8. CDR3 sequence (DNA): TGCGCCAGCAGTGAGAGTCGAGGGGGCGGCGGCTACACCTTC. It translates to CASSESRGGGGYTF.

The chain is built from TRBV4-1 and TRBJ2-1; unclear D gene. The CDR3 totals 14 residues. V lost 2 bases, J lost 5 bases, and 10 bases lay in between. Germline CDR1 MGHRA, CDR2 YSYEKL. CDR3 protein: CASSQSTSNNEQFF. DNA of the CDR3: TGCGCCAGCAGCCAATCTACGAGTAACAATGAGCAGTTCTTC.

As DNA, the CDR3 is TGCGCCAGCAGCTTCTCGACAGGGCGGGGCAATGAGCAGTTCTTC. Its translation: CASSFSTGRGNEQFF. J is TRBJ2-1 and V is TRBV5-1, with D perhaps matching TRBD1 (7 bases). This CDR3 is 15 amino acids long. Germline CDR1 is SGHRS and CDR2 is YFSETQ. The V end lost 2 bases, the J end lost 6 bases, and 15 bases lay between the germline ends.

The chain couples TRBV30 to TRBJ1-2; TRBD1 matches at 8 bases. CDR1 is GTSNPN and CDR2 is SVGIG in the germline V gene (reference sequence). The CDR3 is 15 amino acids. V shed 1 base and J 5 bases; nucleotides not matched to a gene: 9. Here the CDR3 reads CAWSGRTGYRYGYTF. In nucleotides, the CDR3 is TGTGCCTGGAGTGGAAGGACAGGGTATCGGTATGGCTACACCTTC.

The chain joins TRBV3-1 (or the pseudogene TRBV3-2) to TRBJ1-2; possibly TRBD1 for D (5 bases). V shed 5 bases and J shed 4 bases, with 14 bases lying between them. Germline V gene data show CDR1 as LGHDT and CDR2 as YNNKEL (reference sequence). The CDR3 covers 14 residues. The CDR3 DNA follows: TGTGCCAGCAGCGGGGCGATTTCCCCCTATGGCTACACCTTC. Its translation is CASSGAISPYGYTF.